One and the same sample provided the 10 T cell receptor beta chains below, sequenced in a study of blood T cell repertoires in COVID-19. The repertoire was sequenced with immunoSEQ multiplex PCR; TCRdb's copy has only in-frame clones and lacks some. The sample comprises tens of thousands of clones, 70% to 90% of which are singletons, and about 4.8% rests with the top ten. Sequenced input: peripheral blood. The receptors here all came from a woman over 75 with active or convalescent COVID-19.

This clone was found once. The CDR3 DNA reads TGTGCCAGTAGTATCCGACAGGGGGCTGAAGCTTTCTTT. Encoded protein: CASSIRQGAEAFF. This rearrangement joins TRBV19 to TRBJ1-1, with 9 bases identical to TRBD1. This CDR3 contains 13 residues. After removal of 3 bases from V and 6 bases from J, the junction contained 2 bases not matched to a gene. CDR1 is LNHDA and CDR2 is SQIVND in the germline V gene (reference sequence).

This sequence joins TRBV7-8 and TRBJ1-6, with 9 bases aligning to TRBD1. The length of the CDR3 is 17 residues. Germline CDR1 and CDR2: SGHVS and FQNEAQ. V was pared by 6 bases and J by 5 bases, with 11 bases of the junction left unmatched. The chain's CDR3 is CASRDPGQGGDNSPLHF. Here the CDR3 DNA reads TGTGCCAGCAGAGACCCGGGACAGGGAGGAGATAATTCACCCCTCCACTTT. The variable domain in full, with the rest retrieved from reference TRBV7-8 and TRBJ1-6, is GAGVSQSPRYKVAKRGQDVALRCDPISGHVSLFWYQQALGQGPEFLTYFQNEAQLDKSGLPSDRFFAERPEGSVSTLKIQRTQQEDSAVYLCASRDPGQGGDNSPLHFGNGTRLTVT.

The chain employs TRBV7-2 and TRBJ2-1; TRBD2 matches 12 bases. The CDR3 is 15 residues long. Germline V gives CDR1 SGHTA, CDR2 FQGNSA. After removal of 6 bases from V and 10 bases from J, the junction contained 10 bases not matched to a gene. CDR3 loop: CASSFRLAGEGEQFF. CDR3 DNA: TGTGCCAGCAGTTTTCGACTAGCGGGGGAGGGCGAGCAGTTCTTC.

This sequence joins TRBV28 and TRBJ1-1; TRBD1 is a possible D gene (5 bases). V was cut by 2 bases and J by 4 bases, with 11 bases left in between. Per the germline V gene, CDR1 is MDHEN and CDR2 is SYDVKM. The CDR3 sequence is 14 residues long. CDR3 loop: CASSLERQGTEAFF. In nucleotides, the CDR3 is TGTGCCAGCAGTTTAGAGAGGCAGGGCACTGAAGCTTTCTTT. The full variable domain, its missing parts supplied by reference TRBV28 and TRBJ1-1, is DVKVTQSSRYLVKRTGEKVFLECVQDMDHENMFWYRQDPGLGLRLIYFSYDVKMKEKGDIPEGYSVSREKKERFSLILESASTNQTSMYLCASSLERQGTEAFFGQGTRLTVV.

CDR3 DNA: TGTGCCAGCAGCCGGGGACAGATAATTGGAAACACCATATATTTT. Its translation is CASSRGQIIGNTIYF. The chain joins TRBV11-3 to TRBJ1-3, with 7 positions matching TRBD1. The CDR3 totals 15 residues. V lost 5 bases, J lost 3 bases, and 7 bases stayed unmatched. CDR1 is SGHNT, CDR2 YENEEA, per germline.

By its share, this clone is medium-sized. V usage is TRBV11-2 and J usage is TRBJ2-7; 9 nucleotides align to TRBD2. The ends lost 6 bases at V and 3 bases at J; junction bases unmatched: 9. In germline, CDR1 is SGHAT, CDR2 FQNNGV. CDR3 length equals 15 residues. CDR3 nucleotide sequence: TGTGCCAGCAGTCATCGGACTAGCGATTTCTACGAGCAGTACTTC. Protein product: CASSHRTSDFYEQYF.

This clone was seen a few times. The J gene is TRBJ2-3, the V gene TRBV10-3; D is undetermined. The CDR3 contains 12 residues. The V and J ends lost 8 bases and 1 base respectively, with 7 bases between them. Germline V gives CDR1 ENHRY, CDR2 SYGVKD. CDR3 coding DNA: TGTGCCATCGGCGGTCGCACAGATACGCAGTATTTT. Protein product: CAIGGRTDTQYF.

The J gene is TRBJ2-7, the V gene TRBV5-1; 9 bases are a match to TRBD1. Germline CDR1 SGHRS, CDR2 YFSETQ. Trimming took 0 bases from V and 3 from J; bases not matched to a gene: 4. This CDR3 spans 15 amino acids. The CDR3 sequence is CASSLERQGDYEQYF. The CDR3 nucleotides read TGCGCCAGCAGCTTGGAACGACAGGGGGACTACGAGCAGTACTTC. Combining the CDR3 with reference TRBV5-1 and TRBJ2-7 gives the whole variable domain KAGVTQTPRYLIKTRGQQVTLSCSPISGHRSVSWYQQTPGQGLQFLFEYFSETQRNKGNFPGRFSGRQFSNSRSEMNVSTLELGDSALYLCASSLERQGDYEQYFGPGTRLTVT.

V usage is TRBV29-1 and J usage is TRBJ1-1; 8 positions match TRBD1. The CDR3 runs to 13 residues. Germline assignment: CDR1 SQVTM and CDR2 ANQGSEA. J was trimmed by 3 bases and V by 5 bases; bases with no gene match: 5. In nucleotides, the CDR3 is TGCAGCGTTCTACAGGGGGGATACACTGAAGCTTTCTTT. Its translation is CSVLQGGYTEAFF. The variable domain in full, with the rest retrieved from reference TRBV29-1 and TRBJ1-1, is SAVISQKPSRDICQRGTSLTIQCQVDSQVTMMFWYRQQPGQSLTLIATANQGSEATYESGFVIDKFPISRPNLTFSTLTVSNMSPEDSSIYLCSVLQGGYTEAFFGQGTRLTVV.

This chain uses TRBV18 with TRBJ1-5; no clear D gene. The CDR3 is 17 amino acids. Germline values: CDR1 KGHSH, CDR2 LQKENI. V lost 4 bases, J lost 0 bases, and 16 bases lay in between. The CDR3 DNA reads as TGTGCCAGCTCACGGGAGGTGGGGAACCCTAGCAATCAGCCCCAGCATTTT. This translates into CASSREVGNPSNQPQHF.